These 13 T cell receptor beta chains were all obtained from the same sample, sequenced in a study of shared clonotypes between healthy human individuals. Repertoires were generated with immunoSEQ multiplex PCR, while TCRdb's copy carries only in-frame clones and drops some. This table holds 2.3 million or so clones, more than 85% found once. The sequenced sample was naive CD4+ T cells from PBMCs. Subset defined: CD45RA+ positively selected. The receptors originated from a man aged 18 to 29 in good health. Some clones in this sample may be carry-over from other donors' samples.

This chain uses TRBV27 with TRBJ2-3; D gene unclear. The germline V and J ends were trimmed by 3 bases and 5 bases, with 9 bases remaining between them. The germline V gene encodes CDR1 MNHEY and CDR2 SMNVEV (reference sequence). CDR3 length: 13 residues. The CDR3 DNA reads TGTGCCAGCAGTTTGGGCTGGAGAGATACGCAGTATTTT. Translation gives CASSLGWRDTQYF.

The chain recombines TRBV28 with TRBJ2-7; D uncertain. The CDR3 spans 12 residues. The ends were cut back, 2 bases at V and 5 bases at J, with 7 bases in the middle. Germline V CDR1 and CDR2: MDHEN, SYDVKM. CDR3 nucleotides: TGTGCCAGCAGTTTACGAACCCACGAGCAGTACTTC. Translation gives CASSLRTHEQYF.

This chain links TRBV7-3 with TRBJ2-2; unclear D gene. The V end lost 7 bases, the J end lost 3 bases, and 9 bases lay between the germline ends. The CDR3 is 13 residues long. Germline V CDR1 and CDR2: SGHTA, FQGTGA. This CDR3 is CASNQQDTGELFF. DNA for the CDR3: TGTGCCAGCAATCAACAAGACACCGGGGAGCTGTTTTTT.

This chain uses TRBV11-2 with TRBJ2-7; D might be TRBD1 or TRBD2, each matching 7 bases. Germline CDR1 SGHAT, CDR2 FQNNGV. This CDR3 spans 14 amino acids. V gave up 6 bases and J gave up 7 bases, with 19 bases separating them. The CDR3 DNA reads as TGTGCCAGCAGACAACCAGGGGGGGGAATAGAGCAGTACTTC. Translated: CASRQPGGGIEQYF.

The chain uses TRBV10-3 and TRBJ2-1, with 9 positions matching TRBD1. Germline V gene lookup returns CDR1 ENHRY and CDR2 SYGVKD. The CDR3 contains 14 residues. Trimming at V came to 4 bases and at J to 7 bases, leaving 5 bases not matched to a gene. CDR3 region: CAISGGQGNNEQFF. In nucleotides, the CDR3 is TGTGCCATCAGTGGGGGACAGGGTAATAATGAGCAGTTCTTC.

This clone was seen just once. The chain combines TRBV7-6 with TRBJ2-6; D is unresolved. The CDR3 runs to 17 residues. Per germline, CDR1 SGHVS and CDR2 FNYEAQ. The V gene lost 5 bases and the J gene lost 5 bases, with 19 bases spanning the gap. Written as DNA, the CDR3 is TGTGCCAGCAGCATGGTGTCCTCACAAAGTCGGGCCAACGTCCTGACTTTC. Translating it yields CASSMVSSQSRANVLTF.

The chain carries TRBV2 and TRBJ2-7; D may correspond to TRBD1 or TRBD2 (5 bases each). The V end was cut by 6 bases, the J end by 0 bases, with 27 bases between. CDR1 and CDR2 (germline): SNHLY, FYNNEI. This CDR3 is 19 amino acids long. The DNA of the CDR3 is TGTGCCAGCAGAGTGGGGGTCTTCAGTAGCCGATTTCCCTCCTACGAGCAGTACTTC. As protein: CASRVGVFSSRFPSYEQYF. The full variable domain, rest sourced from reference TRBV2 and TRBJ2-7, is EPEVTQTPSHQVTQMGQEVILRCVPISNHLYFYWYRQILGQKVEFLVSFYNNEISEKSEIFDDQFSVERPDGSNFTLKIRSTKLEDSAMYFCASRVGVFSSRFPSYEQYFGPGTRLTVT.

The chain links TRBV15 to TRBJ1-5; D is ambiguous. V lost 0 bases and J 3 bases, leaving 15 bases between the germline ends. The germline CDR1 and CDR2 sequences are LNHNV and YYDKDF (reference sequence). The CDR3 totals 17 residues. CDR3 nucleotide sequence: TGTGCCACCAGCAGAGATAAGTTGGTGGGGTACAATCAGCCCCAGCATTTT. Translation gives CATSRDKLVGYNQPQHF.

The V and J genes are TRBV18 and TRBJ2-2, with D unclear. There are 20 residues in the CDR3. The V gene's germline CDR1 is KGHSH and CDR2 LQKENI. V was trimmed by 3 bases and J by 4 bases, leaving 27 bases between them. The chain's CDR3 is CASSPLLGPSGPLSTGELFF. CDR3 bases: TGTGCCAGCTCACCCCTATTGGGCCCCTCTGGGCCCTTGAGCACCGGGGAGCTGTTTTTT.

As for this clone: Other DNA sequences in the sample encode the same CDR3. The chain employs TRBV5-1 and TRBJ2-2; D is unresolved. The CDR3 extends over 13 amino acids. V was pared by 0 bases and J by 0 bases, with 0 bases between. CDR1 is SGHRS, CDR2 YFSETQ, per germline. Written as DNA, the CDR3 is TGCGCCAGCAGCTTGGCGAACACCGGGGAGCTGTTTTTT. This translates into CASSLANTGELFF.

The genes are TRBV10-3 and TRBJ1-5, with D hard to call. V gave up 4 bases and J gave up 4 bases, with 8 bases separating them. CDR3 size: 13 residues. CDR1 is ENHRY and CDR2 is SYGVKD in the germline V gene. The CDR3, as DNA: TGTGCCATCAGTGCCACAGCTAATCAGCCCCAGCATTTT. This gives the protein CAISATANQPQHF.

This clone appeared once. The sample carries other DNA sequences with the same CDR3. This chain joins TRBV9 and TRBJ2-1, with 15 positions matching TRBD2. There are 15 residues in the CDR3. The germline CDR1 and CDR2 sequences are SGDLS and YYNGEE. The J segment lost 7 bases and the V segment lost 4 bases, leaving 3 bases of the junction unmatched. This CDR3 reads CASSPGLAGGNEQFF. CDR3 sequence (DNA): TGTGCCAGCAGCCCGGGACTAGCGGGAGGAAATGAGCAGTTCTTC.

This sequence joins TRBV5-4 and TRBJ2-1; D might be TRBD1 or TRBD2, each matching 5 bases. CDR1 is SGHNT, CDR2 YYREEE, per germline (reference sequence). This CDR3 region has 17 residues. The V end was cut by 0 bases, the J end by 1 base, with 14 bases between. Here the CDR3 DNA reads TGTGCCAGCAGCTTGGAGTCTAGCAGGGAATCCTACAATGAGCAGTTCTTC. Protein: CASSLESSRESYNEQFF.